A selection of T cell receptor beta chains follows, all from one sample in a study of cytomegalovirus exposure and HLA in healthy donors. Measured with immunoSEQ multiplex PCR; TCRdb has only the in-frame clones, and not every one. Of over 70,000 clones in the sample, under 80% were seen once. Sequencing input: PBMCs. These receptors originate from a man aged 30 to 45 in good health and CMV-seropositive. Both conserved end residues are part of each CDR3. The D gene is left open where the match is weak. Size tells how often a clone was seen (once, few, many) or the class of an expanded clone, and some rows leave it out.

abundance,v_gene,d_gene,j_gene,CDR3aa
few,TRBV11-3,NA,TRBJ2-2,CASSFSGGELFF
NA,TRBV2,TRBD1,TRBJ1-6,CASSFQTGEESPLHF
NA,TRBV2,NA,TRBJ1-1,CASRRLGNTEAFF
once,TRBV4-2,NA,TRBJ2-7,CASSQDRVGDYEQYF
NA,TRBV5-1,TRBD2,TRBJ2-5,CASSWGSGDQETQYF
few,TRBV6-5,NA,TRBJ1-1,CASTKLRNTEAFF
NA,TRBV29-1,TRBD1,TRBJ1-1,CSVKDRVNTEAFF
NA,TRBV5-6,NA,TRBJ1-2,CASSVGSAGGPF
NA,TRBV5-1,TRBD1,TRBJ2-1,CASSLVPGGANEQFF
NA,TRBV5-1,TRBD1,TRBJ1-5,CASSLGQGGQPQHF
NA,TRBV9,TRBD1,TRBJ2-1,CASSVGTGIVEQFF
once,TRBV29-1,TRBD1,TRBJ1-2,CSVEAAGQALNYGYTF
once,TRBV9,TRBD2,TRBJ2-7,CASSDGASGPYEQYF
NA,TRBV19,NA,TRBJ2-7,CASSLSRDSYEQYF
NA,TRBV7-2,NA,TRBJ2-7,CASSLAVGRDGAYEQYF
NA,TRBV6-1,TRBD1,TRBJ1-5,CASRGTGSNQPQHF
NA,TRBV15,NA,TRBJ2-3,CATSRDLGGITDTQYF
NA,TRBV28,NA,TRBJ2-7,CASSTSEGRPYEQYF
NA,TRBV6-1,TRBD1,TRBJ2-3,CASRDRTGVGDTQYF
NA,TRBV6-1,NA,TRBJ1-5,CASSENRGVSNQPQHF
NA,TRBV29-1,TRBD1,TRBJ1-5,CSVGQGNKEPQHF
few,TRBV30,NA,TRBJ1-5,CAFQDSFNQPQHF
NA,TRBV5-1,TRBD1,TRBJ1-1,CASRWGQGKGPSSITEAFF
NA,TRBV15,TRBD1,TRBJ1-2,CATSRDRTYYGYTF
NA,TRBV7-8,NA,TRBJ2-3,CASSLTGFPDTQYF
NA,TRBV29-1,NA,TRBJ2-1,CSVWKVGENEQFF
once,TRBV9,TRBD2,TRBJ2-5,CASGPGGRETQYF
NA,TRBV5-1,NA,TRBJ1-5,CASSLDGGDQPQHF
NA,TRBV10-3,TRBD1,TRBJ1-2,CAISDWDRVRDGYTF
NA,TRBV2,TRBD1,TRBJ1-4,CASRRTGGLGGKLFF
few,TRBV6-1,TRBD2,TRBJ2-7,CASRFSGARYEQYF
NA,TRBV7-6,TRBD2,TRBJ2-3,CASAGGQFTDTQYF